The source of this T cell receptor (beta chain) is a study of T cell responses to AZD1222 COVID-19 vaccine. Study conclusions and caveats: Two AZD1222 administrations were followed by greater Spike-specific TCR breadth and depth. Females outnumbered males among donors, who were mostly white British; clonal diversity was possibly underestimated. Seropositive status at baseline applied to only six AZD1222 recipients. The study reported that nearly half of spike-specific TCRs target unmutated variant regions.

The data were produced by immunoSEQ multiplex PCR, yet TCRdb's version contains in-frame clones alone and is incomplete. The sample has 140,000 to 150,000 clones, 85% to 90% seen once. V lost 6 bases, J lost 5 bases, and 10 bases lay in between. The CDR3 covers 12 residues. Per the germline V gene, CDR1 is MNHEY and CDR2 is SVGAGI. Concerning this clone itself: Its target is unknown.

This specimen consisted of peripheral blood, obtained on day 0 of AZD1222 vaccination. The sequence was collected from an adult in good health. The chain joins TRBV6-5 to TRBJ1-2; tentative D call: TRBD1 (6 bases). The CDR3, as DNA: TGTGCCAGCAGCCCGACAGGTTATGGCTACACCTTC. As protein: CASSPTGYGYTF.